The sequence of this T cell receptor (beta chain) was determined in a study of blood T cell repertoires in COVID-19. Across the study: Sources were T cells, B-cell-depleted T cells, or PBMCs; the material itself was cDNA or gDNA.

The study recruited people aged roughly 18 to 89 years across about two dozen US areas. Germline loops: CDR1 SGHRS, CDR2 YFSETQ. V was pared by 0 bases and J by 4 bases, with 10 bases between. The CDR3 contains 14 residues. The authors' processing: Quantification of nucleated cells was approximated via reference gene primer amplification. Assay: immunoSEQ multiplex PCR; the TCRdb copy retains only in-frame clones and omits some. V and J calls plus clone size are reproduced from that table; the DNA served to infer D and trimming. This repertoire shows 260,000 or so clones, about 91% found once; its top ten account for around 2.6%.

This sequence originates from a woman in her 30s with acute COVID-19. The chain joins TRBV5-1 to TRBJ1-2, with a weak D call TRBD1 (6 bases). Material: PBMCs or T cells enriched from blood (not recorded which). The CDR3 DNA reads TGCGCCAGCAGCTTGGGGGGGCAGAGCTATGGCTACACCTTC. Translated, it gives CASSLGGQSYGYTF.